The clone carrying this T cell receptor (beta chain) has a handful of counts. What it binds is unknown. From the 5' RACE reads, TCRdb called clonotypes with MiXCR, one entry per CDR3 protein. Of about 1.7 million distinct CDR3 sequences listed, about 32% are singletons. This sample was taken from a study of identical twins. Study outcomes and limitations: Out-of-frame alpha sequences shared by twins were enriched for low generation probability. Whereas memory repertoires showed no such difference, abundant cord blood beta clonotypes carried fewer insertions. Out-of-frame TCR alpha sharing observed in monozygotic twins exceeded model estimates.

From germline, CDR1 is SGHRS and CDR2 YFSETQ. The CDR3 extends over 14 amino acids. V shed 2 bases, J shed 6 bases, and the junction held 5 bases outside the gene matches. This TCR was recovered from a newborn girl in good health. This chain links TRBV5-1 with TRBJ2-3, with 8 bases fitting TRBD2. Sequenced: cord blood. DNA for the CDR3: TGCGCCAGCAGCTTACTAGCGGTGGGGGATACGCAGTATTTT. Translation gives CASSLLAVGDTQYF.